These 11 T cell receptor beta chains were sequenced from one sample in a study of PD-L1 blockade in urothelial cancer. Libraries were prepared by immunoSEQ multiplex PCR; TCRdb keeps only in-frame clonotypes and omits some of them. Of around 19,000 clones in the sample, 85% to 90% were seen once. Source: PBMCs, taken around atezolizumab (anti-PD-L1) treatment. These receptors were collected from a man between 50 and 59 years old with urothelial cancer.

As DNA, the CDR3 is TGCGCCAGCAGTGAGAGCACAGGGGTAGGTGGGGCCAACGTCCTGACTTTC. It encodes CASSESTGVGGANVLTF. V is TRBV10-2 and J is TRBJ2-6; 7 bases agree with TRBD1. This CDR3 is 17 amino acids long. The J segment lost 3 bases and the V segment lost 2 bases, leaving 7 bases of the junction unmatched. Germline loops: CDR1 WSHSY, CDR2 SAAADI.

This clone was seen a single time. The chain recombines TRBV7-2 with TRBJ2-1; D unresolved. Germline-derived CDR1 and CDR2 are SGHTA and FQGNSA. The CDR3 contains 16 residues. Trimming pared 2 bases from V and 2 bases from J, leaving 13 bases between. The chain's CDR3 is CASSLWATYPYNEQFF. CDR3 in DNA: TGTGCCAGCAGCTTATGGGCTACCTACCCCTACAATGAGCAGTTCTTC.

The chain links TRBV18 to TRBJ1-5; 12 nucleotides agree with TRBD1. CDR3 size: 17 residues. Per germline, CDR1 KGHSH and CDR2 LQKENI. V shed 5 bases, J shed 0 bases, and the junction held 5 bases outside the gene matches. The CDR3 DNA reads TGTGCCAGCTCAGGGACAGGGGGCGTCTATAGCAATCAGCCCCAGCATTTT. Translating it yields CASSGTGGVYSNQPQHF.

This rearrangement joins TRBV28 to TRBJ1-1; D remains unclear. The V gene's germline CDR1 is MDHEN and CDR2 SYDVKM. V was cut by 6 bases and J by 5 bases, with 10 bases left in between. The CDR3 extends over 12 amino acids. In DNA form, the CDR3 reads TGTGCCAGCAGCCTTCAGAAGACTGAAGCTTTCTTT. This encodes CASSLQKTEAFF.

The rearrangement joins TRBV10-2 to TRBJ1-2, with D possibly TRBD1 on 6 matching bases. The CDR3 covers 13 residues. Looked up from germline, CDR1 is WSHSY and CDR2 is SAAADI. V lost 5 bases and J 3 bases, leaving 10 bases between the germline ends. The CDR3: CASSQDSYYGYTF. CDR3 DNA sequence: TGCGCCAGCAGTCAGGACAGTTACTATGGCTACACCTTC.

The chain employs TRBV4-2 and TRBJ1-3; D is unresolved. Trimming pared 1 base from V and 4 bases from J, leaving 14 bases between. Germline values: CDR1 LGHNA, CDR2 YNFKEQ. The CDR3 spans 16 residues. In DNA form, the CDR3 reads TGTGCCAGCAGCCAAGGACACGGGATCAGCGGAAACACCATATATTTT. Its protein is CASSQGHGISGNTIYF.

The CDR3 DNA reads TGCGCCAGCAGCTTGGCGCCAGGGACAGGCACAGATACGCAGTATTTT. This encodes CASSLAPGTGTDTQYF. The chain has TRBV5-1 and TRBJ2-3; 7 bases line up with TRBD1. Germline assignment: CDR1 SGHRS and CDR2 YFSETQ. The CDR3 covers 16 residues. The ends lost 0 bases at V and 1 base at J; junction bases unmatched: 5.

This clone was seen only once. This chain connects TRBV28 to TRBJ1-2; D possibly corresponds to TRBD1 (5 bases). CDR1 is MDHEN and CDR2 is SYDVKM in the germline V gene. This CDR3 comprises 14 residues. Trimming stripped 6 bases from V and 2 bases from J, with 13 bases between. CDR3 DNA: TGTGCCAGCAGGTCAGGGTCAGGAAACTATGGCTACACCTTC. Translation: CASRSGSGNYGYTF.

The V gene is TRBV11-2, the J gene TRBJ1-3; D perhaps matches TRBD1 (5 bases). The CDR3 runs 17 residues. Germline CDR1 reads SGHAT; CDR2 reads FQNNGV. The ends were cut back, 1 base at V and 2 bases at J, with 15 bases in the middle. The CDR3 sequence: CASSLGSRVLPGNTIYF. In nucleotides, the CDR3 is TGTGCCAGCAGCTTAGGCAGCAGGGTTCTACCTGGAAACACCATATATTTT.

This clone came up once. The chain has TRBV7-2 and TRBJ2-7; 7 nucleotides match TRBD1. CDR3 length: 16 amino acids. CDR1 and CDR2 (germline): SGHTA, FQGNSA. J lost 4 bases, V lost 5 bases, and 14 bases had no gene match. In DNA, the CDR3 is TGTGCCAGCAGCATCCAGACAGGGAGACCCGAATACGAGCAGTACTTC. It specifies CASSIQTGRPEYEQYF.

This clone was detected a few times. V is TRBV7-9 and J is TRBJ1-1, with D tentatively TRBD1 (6 bases). Per the germline V gene, CDR1 is SEHNR and CDR2 is FQNEAQ (reference sequence). V lost 7 bases, J lost 5 bases, and 17 bases lay in between. The CDR3 has 14 residues. The CDR3 spells CASTERGGETEAFF. CDR3 coding DNA: TGTGCCAGCACCGAAAGGGGGGGGGAGACTGAAGCTTTCTTT.